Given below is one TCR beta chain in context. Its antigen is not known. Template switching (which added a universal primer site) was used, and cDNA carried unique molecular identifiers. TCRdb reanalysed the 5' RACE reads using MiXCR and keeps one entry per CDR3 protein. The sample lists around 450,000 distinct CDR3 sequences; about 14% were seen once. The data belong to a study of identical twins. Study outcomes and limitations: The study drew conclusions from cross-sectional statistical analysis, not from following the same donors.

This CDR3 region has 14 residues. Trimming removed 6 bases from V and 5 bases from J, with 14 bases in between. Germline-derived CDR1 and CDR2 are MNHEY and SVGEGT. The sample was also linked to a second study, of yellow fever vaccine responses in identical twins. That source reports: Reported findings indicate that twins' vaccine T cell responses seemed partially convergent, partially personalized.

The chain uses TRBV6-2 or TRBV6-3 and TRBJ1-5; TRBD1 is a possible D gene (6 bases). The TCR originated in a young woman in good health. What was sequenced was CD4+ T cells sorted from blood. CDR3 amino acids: CASRERGGYQPQHF. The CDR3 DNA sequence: TGTGCCAGCAGGGAGAGGGGGGGATATCAGCCCCAGCATTTT.